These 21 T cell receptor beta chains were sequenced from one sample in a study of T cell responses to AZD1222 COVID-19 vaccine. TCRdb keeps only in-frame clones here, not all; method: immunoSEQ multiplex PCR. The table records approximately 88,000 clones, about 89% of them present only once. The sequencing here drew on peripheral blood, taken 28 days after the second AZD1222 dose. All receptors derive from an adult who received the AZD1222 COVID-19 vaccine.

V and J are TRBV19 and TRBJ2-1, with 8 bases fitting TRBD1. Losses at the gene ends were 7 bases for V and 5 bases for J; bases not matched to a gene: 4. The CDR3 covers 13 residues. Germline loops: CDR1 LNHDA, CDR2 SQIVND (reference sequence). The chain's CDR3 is CASNTGGHNEQFF. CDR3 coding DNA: TGTGCCAGTAATACAGGGGGTCACAATGAGCAGTTCTTC.

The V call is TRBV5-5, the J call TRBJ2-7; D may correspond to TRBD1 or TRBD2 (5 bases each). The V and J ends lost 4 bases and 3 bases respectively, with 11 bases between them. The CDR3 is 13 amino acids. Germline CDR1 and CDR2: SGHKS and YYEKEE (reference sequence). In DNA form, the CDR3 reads TGTGCCAGCAGCCGGGGACGGATCTACGAGCAGTACTTC. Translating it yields CASSRGRIYEQYF.

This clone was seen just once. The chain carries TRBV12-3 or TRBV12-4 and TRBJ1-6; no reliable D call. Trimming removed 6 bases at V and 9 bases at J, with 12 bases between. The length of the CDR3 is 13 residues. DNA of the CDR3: TGTGCCAGCAGCCGCCACGGGAGTTCACCCCTCCACTTT. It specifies CASSRHGSSPLHF.

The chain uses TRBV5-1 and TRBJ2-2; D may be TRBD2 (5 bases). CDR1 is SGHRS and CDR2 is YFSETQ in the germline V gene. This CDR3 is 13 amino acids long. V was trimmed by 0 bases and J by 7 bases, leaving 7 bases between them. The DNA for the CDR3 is TGCGCCAGCAGCTTGGGAACTAGCGGGGAGCTGTTTTTT. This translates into CASSLGTSGELFF.

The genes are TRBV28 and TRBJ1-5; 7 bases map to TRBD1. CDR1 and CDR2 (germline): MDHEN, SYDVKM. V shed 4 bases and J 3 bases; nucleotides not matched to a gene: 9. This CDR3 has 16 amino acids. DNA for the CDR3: TGTGCCAGCAGTTATACTCCGGGACAGAACAATCAGCCCCAGCATTTT. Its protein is CASSYTPGQNNQPQHF.

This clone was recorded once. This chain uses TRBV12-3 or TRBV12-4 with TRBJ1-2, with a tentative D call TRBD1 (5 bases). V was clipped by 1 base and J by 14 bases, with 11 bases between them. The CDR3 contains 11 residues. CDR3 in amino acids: CASSLGGLATF. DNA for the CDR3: TGTGCCAGCAGTTTAGGGGGACTTGCGACCTTC.

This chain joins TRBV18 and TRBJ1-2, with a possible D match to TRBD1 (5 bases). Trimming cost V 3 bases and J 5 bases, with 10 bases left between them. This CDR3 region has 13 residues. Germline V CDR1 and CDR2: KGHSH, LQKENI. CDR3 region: CASSPTTDYGYTF. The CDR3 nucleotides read TGTGCCAGCTCACCCACGACAGATTATGGCTACACCTTC.

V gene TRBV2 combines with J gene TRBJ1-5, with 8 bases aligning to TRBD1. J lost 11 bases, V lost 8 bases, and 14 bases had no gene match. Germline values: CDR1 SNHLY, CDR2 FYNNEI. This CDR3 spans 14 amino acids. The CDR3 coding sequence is TGTGCCAGCGGACGGACAGGGACAAAGGAGACCCAGCATTTT. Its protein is CASGRTGTKETQHF.

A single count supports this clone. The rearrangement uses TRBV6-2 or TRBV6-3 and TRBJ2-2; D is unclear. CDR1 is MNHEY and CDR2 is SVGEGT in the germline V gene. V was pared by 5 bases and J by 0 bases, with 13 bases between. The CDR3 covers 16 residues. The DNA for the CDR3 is TGTGCCAGCAGTGGCCTGGCGACCGCGAACACCGGGGAGCTGTTTTTT. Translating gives CASSGLATANTGELFF.

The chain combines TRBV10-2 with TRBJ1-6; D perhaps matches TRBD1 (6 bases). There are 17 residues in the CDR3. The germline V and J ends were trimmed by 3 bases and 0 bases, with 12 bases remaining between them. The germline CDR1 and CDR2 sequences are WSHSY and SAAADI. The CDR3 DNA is TGCGCCAGCAGTGACGAGGCAGGGGCCTCCTATAATTCACCCCTCCACTTT. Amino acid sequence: CASSDEAGASYNSPLHF.

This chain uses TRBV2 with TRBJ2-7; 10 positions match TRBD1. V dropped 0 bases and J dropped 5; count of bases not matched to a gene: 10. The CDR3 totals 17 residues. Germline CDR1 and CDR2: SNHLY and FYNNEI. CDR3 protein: CASSEALTGGGGHEQYF. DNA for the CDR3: TGTGCCAGCAGTGAAGCCTTGACAGGGGGCGGGGGTCACGAGCAGTACTTC.

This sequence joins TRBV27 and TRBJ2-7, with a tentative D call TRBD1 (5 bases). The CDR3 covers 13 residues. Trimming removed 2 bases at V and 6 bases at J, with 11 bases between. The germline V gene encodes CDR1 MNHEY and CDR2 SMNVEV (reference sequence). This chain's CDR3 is CASSLQQVTEQYF. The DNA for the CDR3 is TGTGCCAGCAGTTTACAACAGGTTACCGAGCAGTACTTC.

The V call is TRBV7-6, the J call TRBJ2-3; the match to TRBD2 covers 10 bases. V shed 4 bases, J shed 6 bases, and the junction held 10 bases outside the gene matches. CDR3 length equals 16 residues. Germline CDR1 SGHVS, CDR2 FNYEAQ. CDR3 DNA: TGTGCCAGCAGCTCTAACGGAGCGGGGGGGCCGGATACGCAGTATTTT. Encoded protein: CASSSNGAGGPDTQYF.

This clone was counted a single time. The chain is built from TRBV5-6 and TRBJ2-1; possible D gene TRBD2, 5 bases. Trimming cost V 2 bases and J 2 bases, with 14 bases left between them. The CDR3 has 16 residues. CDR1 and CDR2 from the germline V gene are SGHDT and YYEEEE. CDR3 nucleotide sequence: TGTGCCAGCAGCTTAAGTGGTTCCGGGACCTACAATGAGCAGTTCTTC. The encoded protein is CASSLSGSGTYNEQFF.

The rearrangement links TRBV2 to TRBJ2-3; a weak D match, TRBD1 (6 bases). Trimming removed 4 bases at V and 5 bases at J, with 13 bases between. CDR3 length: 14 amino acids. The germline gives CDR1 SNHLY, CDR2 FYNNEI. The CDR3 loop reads CASSGQGHQDTQYF. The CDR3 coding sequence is TGTGCCAGCAGTGGCCAGGGACATCAAGATACGCAGTATTTT.

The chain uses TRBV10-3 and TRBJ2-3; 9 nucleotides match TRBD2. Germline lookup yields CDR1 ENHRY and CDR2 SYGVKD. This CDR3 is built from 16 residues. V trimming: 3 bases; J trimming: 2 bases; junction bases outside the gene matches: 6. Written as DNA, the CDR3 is TGTGCCATCAGTGACCAGCGGGGGGTACTCACAGATACGCAGTATTTT. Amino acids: CAISDQRGVLTDTQYF.

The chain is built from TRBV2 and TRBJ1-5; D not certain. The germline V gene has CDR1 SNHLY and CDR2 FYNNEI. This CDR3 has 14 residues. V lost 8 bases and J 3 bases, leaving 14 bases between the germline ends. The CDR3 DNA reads TGTGCCAGCCACGAAGACGGAAACAATCAGCCCCAGCATTTT. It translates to CASHEDGNNQPQHF. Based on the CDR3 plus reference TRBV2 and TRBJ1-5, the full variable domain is EPEVTQTPSHQVTQMGQEVILRCVPISNHLYFYWYRQILGQKVEFLVSFYNNEISEKSEIFDDQFSVERPDGSNFTLKIRSTKLEDSAMYFCASHEDGNNQPQHFGDGTRLSIL.

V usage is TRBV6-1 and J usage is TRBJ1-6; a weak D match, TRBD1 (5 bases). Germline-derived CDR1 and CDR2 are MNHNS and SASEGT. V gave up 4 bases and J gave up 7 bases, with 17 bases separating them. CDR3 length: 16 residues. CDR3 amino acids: CASSGQPRDRNSPLHF. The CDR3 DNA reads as TGTGCCAGCAGTGGACAGCCACGGGATAGGAATTCACCCCTCCACTTT.

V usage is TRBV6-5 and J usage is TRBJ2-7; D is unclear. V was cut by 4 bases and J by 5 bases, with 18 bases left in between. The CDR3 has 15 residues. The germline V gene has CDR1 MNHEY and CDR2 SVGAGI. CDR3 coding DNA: TGTGCCAGCAGTTTTTCAGCTATGCCTTCTGACGAGCAGTACTTC. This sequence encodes CASSFSAMPSDEQYF.

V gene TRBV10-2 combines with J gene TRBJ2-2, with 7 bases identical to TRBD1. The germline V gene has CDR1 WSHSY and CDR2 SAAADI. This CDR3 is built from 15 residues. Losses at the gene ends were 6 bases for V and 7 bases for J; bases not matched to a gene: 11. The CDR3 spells CASSSTGERVGELFF. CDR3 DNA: TGCGCCAGCAGCAGCACAGGGGAAAGGGTCGGGGAGCTGTTTTTT.

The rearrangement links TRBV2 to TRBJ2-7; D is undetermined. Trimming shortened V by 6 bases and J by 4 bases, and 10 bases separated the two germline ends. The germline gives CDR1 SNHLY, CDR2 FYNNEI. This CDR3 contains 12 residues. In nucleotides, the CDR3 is TGTGCCAGCAGCCCCTGGAGTTACGAGCAGTACTTC. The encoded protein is CASSPWSYEQYF.